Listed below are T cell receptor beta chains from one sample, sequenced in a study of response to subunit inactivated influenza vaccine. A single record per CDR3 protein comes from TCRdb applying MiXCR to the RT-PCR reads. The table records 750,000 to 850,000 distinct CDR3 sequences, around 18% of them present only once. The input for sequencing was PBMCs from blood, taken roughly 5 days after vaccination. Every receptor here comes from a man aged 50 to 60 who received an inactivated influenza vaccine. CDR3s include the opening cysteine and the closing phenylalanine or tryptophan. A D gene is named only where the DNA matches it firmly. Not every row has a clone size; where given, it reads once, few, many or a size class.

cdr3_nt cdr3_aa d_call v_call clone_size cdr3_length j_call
TGTGCCAGCTCACCAGGGACCGGGGGTCCGAACACCGGGGAGCTGTTTTTT CASSPGTGGPNTGELFF NA TRBV18 NA 17 TRBJ2-2
TGCGCCAGCAGTGATGGGAGGGGCTACGAGCAGTACTTC CASSDGRGYEQYF TRBD2 TRBV10-2 NA 13 TRBJ2-7
TGCAGTGCTAGAGATTTGGGGACTAGCGGGAGGGCCGATGAGCAGTTCTTC CSARDLGTSGRADEQFF TRBD2 TRBV20-1 many 17 TRBJ2-1
TGCGCCAGCAGCCAAGATTACAGGGGGCAGGGTGGCTACACCTTC CASSQDYRGQGGYTF TRBD1 TRBV4-3 NA 15 TRBJ1-2
TGCGCCAGCAGCCCCCAGGCAGACACAGATACGCAGTATTTT CASSPQADTDTQYF NA TRBV5-1 NA 14 TRBJ2-3
TGTGCCAGCAGTCCCGAGGGACTAGCGGGCTTCACAGATACGCAGTATTTT CASSPEGLAGFTDTQYF TRBD2 TRBV28 few 17 TRBJ2-3
TGTGCCAGCTCACCTAAAGGTTCAGAGATCCAGTACTTC CASSPKGSEIQYF NA TRBV18 NA 13 TRBJ2-5
TGTGCCAGCAGCTTAATCGTTGGGACAGCGAACACCGGGGAGCTGTTTTTT CASSLIVGTANTGELFF TRBD1 TRBV7-6 few 17 TRBJ2-2
TGTGCCAGCAGCCCGCCTCGAGCGGGGTTCAAAGAGACCCAGTACTTC CASSPPRAGFKETQYF TRBD2 TRBV7-2 NA 16 TRBJ2-5
TGCGGATGGGAGGGAAGCTCCTACAATGAGCAGTTCTTC CGWEGSSYNEQFF TRBD2 TRBV20-1 few 13 TRBJ2-1
TGTGCCAGCAGCTTGGATCCGGGTGACTACACTGAAGCTTTCTTT CASSLDPGDYTEAFF NA TRBV5-6 NA 15 TRBJ1-1
TGCAGTTCCCGCATCTCCGGGCTGGACACCGGGGAGCTGTTTTTT CSSRISGLDTGELFF NA TRBV20-1 few 15 TRBJ2-2
TGTGCCAGCAGACCAACCCGGGGGGCCTACCAAGAGACCCAGTACTTC CASRPTRGAYQETQYF NA TRBV6-2/TRBV6-3 NA 16 TRBJ2-5
TGTGCCAGCAGCTCACTGGGACTAGCGTCAGATACGCAGTATTTT CASSSLGLASDTQYF TRBD2 TRBV7-3 NA 15 TRBJ2-3
TGTGCCAGCAGCCCACAGGGAATGGACAAAAACATTCAGTACTTC CASSPQGMDKNIQYF NA TRBV7-2 few 15 TRBJ2-4
TGCAGCATCCGGGACCCAGCAGTGGATGAGCAGTTCTTC CSIRDPAVDEQFF NA TRBV29-1 many 13 TRBJ2-1
TGCAGCGTTGAAGTCGTAGAGGCTAGCTCCTACAATGAGCAGTTCTTC CSVEVVEASSYNEQFF NA TRBV29-1 NA 16 TRBJ2-1
TGTGCCAGCAGAACCCCAACTTCGGGGAACACCATATATTTT CASRTPTSGNTIYF NA TRBV28 few 14 TRBJ1-3
TGCAGTGCTAGGGGAGGACAGGGCCCTAATGAGCAGTTCTTC CSARGGQGPNEQFF TRBD1 TRBV20-1 many 14 TRBJ2-1
TGTGCCAGCAGCCGGGACAGGGGACGCAATCAGCCCCAGCATTTT CASSRDRGRNQPQHF TRBD1 TRBV7-8 few 15 TRBJ1-5
TGCAGTGCACCGCGGACAGGGGGCGTCAATGAAAAACTGTTTTTT CSAPRTGGVNEKLFF TRBD1 TRBV20-1 many 15 TRBJ1-4
TGTGCCAGCAGCCCCCCAATGGGCTCCTACAATGAGCAGTTCTTC CASSPPMGSYNEQFF NA TRBV5-6 once 15 TRBJ2-1